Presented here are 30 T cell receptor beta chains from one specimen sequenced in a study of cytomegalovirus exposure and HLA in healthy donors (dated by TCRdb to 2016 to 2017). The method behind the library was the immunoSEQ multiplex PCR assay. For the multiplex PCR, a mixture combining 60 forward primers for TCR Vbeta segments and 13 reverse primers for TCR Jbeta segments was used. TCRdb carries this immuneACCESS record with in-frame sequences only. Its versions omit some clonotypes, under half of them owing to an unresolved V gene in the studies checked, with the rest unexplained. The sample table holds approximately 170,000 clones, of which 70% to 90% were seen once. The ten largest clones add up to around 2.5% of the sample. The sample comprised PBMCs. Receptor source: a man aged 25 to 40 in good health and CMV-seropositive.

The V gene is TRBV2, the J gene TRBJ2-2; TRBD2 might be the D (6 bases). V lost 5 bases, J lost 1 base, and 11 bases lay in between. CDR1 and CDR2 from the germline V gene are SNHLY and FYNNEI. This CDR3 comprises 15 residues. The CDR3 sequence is CASSSGLMNTGELFF. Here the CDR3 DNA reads TGTGCCAGCAGTTCTGGACTAATGAACACCGGGGAGCTGTTTTTT.

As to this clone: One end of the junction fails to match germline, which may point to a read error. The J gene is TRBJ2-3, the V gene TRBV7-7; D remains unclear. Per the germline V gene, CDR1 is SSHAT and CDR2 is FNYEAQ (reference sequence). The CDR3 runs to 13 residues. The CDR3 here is CASSFSGTDTQYF. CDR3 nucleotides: TGTGCTAGCAGCTTCTCGGGCACAGATACGCAGTATTTT. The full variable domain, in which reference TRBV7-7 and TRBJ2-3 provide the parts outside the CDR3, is GAGVSQSPRYKVTKRGQDVTLRCDPISSHATLYWYQQALGQGPEFLTYFNYEAQPDKSGLPSDRFSAERPEGSISTLTIQRTEQRDSAMYRCASSFSGTDTQYFGPGTRLTVL.

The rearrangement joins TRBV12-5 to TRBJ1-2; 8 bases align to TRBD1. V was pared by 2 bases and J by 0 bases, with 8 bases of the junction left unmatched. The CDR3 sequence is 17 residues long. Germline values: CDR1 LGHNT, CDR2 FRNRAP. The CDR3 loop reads CASGLYGRGQTNYGYTF. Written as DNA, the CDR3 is TGTGCTAGTGGTTTGTACGGCAGGGGGCAAACTAACTATGGCTACACCTTC.

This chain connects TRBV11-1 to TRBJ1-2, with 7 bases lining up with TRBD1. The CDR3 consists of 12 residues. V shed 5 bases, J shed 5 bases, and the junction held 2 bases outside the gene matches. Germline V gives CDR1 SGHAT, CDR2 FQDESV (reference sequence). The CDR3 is CASSQGEYGYTF. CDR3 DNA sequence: TGTGCCAGCAGCCAGGGGGAATATGGCTACACCTTC.

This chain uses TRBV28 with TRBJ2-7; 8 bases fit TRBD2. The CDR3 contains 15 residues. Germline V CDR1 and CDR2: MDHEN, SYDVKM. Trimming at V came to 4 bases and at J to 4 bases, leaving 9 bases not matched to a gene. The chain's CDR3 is CASSSASGSPYEQYV. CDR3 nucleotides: TGTGCCAGCAGTTCGGCCAGCGGGAGCCCATACGAGCAGTACGTC.

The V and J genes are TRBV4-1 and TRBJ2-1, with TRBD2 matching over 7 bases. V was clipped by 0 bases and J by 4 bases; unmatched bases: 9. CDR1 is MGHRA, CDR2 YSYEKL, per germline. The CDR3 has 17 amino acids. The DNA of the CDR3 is TGCGCCAGCAGCCAAGATCTCGTCTCTAGCGGTTACAATGAGCAGTTCTTC. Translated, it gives CASSQDLVSSGYNEQFF.

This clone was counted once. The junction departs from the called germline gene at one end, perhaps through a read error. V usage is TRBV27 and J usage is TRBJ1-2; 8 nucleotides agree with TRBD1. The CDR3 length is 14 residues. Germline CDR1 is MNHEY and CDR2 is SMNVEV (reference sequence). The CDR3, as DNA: TGTGCCAGCAGTTCTACGGCCTCCGGGACAGGTTTCAGTTTC. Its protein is CASSSTASGTGFSF.

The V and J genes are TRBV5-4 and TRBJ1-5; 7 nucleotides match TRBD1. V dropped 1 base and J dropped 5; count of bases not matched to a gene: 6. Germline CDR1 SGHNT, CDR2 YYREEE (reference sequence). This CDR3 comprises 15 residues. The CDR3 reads CASSLRGGRDQPQHF. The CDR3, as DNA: TGTGCCAGCAGCTTGAGAGGGGGCCGGGATCAGCCCCAGCATTTT.

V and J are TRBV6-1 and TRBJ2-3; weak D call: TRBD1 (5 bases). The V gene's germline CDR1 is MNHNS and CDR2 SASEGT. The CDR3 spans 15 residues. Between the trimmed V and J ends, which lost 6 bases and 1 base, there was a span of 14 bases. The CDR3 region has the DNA TGTGCCAGCAGCATAGGGGTGGTGGGCACAGATACGCAGTATTTT. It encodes CASSIGVVGTDTQYF.

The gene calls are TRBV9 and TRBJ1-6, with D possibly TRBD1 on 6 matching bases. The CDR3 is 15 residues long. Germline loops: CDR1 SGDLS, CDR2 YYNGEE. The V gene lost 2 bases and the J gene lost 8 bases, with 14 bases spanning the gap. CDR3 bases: TGTGCCAGCAGCGTTCGAGGGGGTATGGATTCACCCCTCCACTTT. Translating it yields CASSVRGGMDSPLHF.

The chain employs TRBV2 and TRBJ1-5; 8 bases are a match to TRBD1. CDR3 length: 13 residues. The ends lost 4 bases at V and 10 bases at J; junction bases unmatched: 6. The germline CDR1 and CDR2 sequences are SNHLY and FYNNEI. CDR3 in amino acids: CASSGTGPVPQHF. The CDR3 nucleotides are TGTGCCAGCAGTGGGACAGGGCCAGTCCCCCAGCATTTT.

The CDR3 DNA sequence: TGTGCCAGCAGCCAGGGGGGTCGTACAGATACGCAGTATTTT. Residues: CASSQGGRTDTQYF. The rearrangement links TRBV6-5 to TRBJ2-3, with a weak D call TRBD1 (7 bases). This CDR3 region has 14 residues. Germline V gene data show CDR1 as MNHEY and CDR2 as SVGAGI. Trimming shortened V by 6 bases and J by 3 bases, and 13 bases separated the two germline ends.

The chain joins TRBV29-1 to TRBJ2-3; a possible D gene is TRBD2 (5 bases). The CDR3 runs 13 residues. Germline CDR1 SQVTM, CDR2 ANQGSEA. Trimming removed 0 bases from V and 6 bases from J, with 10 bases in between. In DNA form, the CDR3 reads TGCAGCGTTGAAGACAGGACTGCGGATACGCAGTATTTT. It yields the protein CSVEDRTADTQYF.

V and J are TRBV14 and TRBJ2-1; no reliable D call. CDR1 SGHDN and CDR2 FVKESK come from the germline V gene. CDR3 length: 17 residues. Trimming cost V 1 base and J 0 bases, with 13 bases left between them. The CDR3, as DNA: TGTGCCAGCAGCCAAGCGGGTTCCAGTTTCTCCTACAATGAGCAGTTCTTC. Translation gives CASSQAGSSFSYNEQFF.

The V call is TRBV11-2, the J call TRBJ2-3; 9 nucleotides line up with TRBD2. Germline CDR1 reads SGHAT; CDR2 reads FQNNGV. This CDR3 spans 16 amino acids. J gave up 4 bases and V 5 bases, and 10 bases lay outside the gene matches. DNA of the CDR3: TGTGCCAGCAGCCCAGGCCGCGGGAGGGCCGCAGATACGCAGTATTTT. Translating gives CASSPGRGRAADTQYF.

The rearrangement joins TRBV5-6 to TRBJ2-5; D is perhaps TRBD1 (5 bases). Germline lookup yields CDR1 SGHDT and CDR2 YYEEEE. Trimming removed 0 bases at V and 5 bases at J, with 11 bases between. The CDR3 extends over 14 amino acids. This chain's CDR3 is CASSLGRVSETQYF. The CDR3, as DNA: TGTGCCAGCAGCTTGGGCAGGGTTTCCGAGACCCAGTACTTC. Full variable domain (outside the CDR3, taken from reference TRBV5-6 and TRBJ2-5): DAGVTQSPTHLIKTRGQQVTLRCSPKSGHDTVSWYQQALGQGPQFIFQYYEEEERQRGNFPDRFSGHQFPNYSSELNVNALLLGDSALYLCASSLGRVSETQYFGPGTRLLVL.

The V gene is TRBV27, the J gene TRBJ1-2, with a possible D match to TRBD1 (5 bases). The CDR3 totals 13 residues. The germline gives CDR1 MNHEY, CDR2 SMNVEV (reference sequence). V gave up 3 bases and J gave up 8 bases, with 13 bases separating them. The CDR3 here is CASSFAQGRGYTF. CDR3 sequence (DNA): TGTGCCAGCAGTTTCGCGCAGGGTAGGGGCTACACCTTC.

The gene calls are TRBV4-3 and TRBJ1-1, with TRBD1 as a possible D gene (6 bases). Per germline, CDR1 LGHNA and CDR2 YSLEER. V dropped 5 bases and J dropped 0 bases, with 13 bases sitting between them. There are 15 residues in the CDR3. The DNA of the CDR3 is TGCGCCAGCAGCTACAGGGACGTGGTGAACACTGAAGCTTTCTTT. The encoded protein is CASSYRDVVNTEAFF.

CDR3 loop: CASRQQGPYEQYF. In DNA form, the CDR3 reads TGTGCCAGCAGACAACAGGGGCCCTACGAGCAGTACTTC. This sequence joins TRBV7-8 and TRBJ2-5, with 7 bases identical to TRBD1. The DNA matches TRBJ2-7 better at its end, which makes the J call doubtful. Germline V gene sequence: CDR1 SGHVS, CDR2 FQNEAQ. The CDR3 is 13 amino acids.

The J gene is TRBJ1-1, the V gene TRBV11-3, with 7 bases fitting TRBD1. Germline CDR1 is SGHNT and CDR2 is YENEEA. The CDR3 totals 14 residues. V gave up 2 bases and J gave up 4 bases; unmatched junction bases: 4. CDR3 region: CASSLRQGSTEAFF. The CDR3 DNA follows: TGTGCCAGCAGCTTAAGACAGGGTAGCACTGAAGCTTTCTTT.

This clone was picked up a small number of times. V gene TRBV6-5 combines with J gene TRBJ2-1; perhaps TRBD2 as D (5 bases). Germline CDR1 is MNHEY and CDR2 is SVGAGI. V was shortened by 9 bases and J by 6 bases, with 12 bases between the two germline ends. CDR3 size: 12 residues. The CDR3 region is CASHLGINEQFF. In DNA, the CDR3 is TGTGCCAGTCACCTCGGGATCAATGAGCAGTTCTTC.

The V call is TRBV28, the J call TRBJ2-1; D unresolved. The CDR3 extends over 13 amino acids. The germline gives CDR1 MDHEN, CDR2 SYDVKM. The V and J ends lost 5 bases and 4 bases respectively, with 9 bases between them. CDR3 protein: CASSPRDYNEQFF. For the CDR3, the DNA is TGTGCCAGCAGTCCGCGAGATTACAATGAGCAGTTCTTC.

In nucleotides, the CDR3 is TGCGCCAGCAGCTTGGTTTCGGGGTCTGGCTACACCTTC. Translation gives CASSLVSGSGYTF. J is TRBJ1-2 and V is TRBV5-1; D gene ambiguous. With 0 bases removed from V and 7 bases from J, the gap between germline ends came to 10 bases. Germline-derived CDR1 and CDR2 are SGHRS and YFSETQ. This CDR3 spans 13 amino acids.

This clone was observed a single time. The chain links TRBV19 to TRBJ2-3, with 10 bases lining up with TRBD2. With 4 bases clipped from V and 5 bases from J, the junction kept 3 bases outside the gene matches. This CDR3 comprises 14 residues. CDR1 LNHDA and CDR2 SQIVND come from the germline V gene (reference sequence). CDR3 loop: CASSTSGSQDTQYF. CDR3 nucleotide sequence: TGTGCCAGTAGTACTAGCGGGAGCCAAGATACGCAGTATTTT.

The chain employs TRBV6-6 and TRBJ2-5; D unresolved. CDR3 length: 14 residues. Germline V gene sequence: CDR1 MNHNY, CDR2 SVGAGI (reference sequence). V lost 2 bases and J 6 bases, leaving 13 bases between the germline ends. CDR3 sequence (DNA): TGTGCCAGCAGTTACGAGACTCTCAAGCAGACCCAGTACTTC. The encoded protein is CASSYETLKQTQYF.

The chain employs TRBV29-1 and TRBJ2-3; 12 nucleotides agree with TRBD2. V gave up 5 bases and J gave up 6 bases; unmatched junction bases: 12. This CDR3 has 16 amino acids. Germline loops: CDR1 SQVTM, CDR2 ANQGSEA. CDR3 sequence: CSVILAGGSLADTQYF. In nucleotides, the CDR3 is TGCAGCGTTATCCTAGCGGGAGGGTCACTAGCGGATACGCAGTATTTT.

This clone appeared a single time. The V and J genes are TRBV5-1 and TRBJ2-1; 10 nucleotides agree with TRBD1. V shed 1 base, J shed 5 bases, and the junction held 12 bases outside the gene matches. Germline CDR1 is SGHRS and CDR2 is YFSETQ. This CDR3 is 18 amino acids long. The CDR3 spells CASSLRPTGTGDHNEQFF. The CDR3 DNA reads TGCGCCAGCAGCTTGCGACCCACCGGGACAGGGGACCACAATGAGCAGTTCTTC.

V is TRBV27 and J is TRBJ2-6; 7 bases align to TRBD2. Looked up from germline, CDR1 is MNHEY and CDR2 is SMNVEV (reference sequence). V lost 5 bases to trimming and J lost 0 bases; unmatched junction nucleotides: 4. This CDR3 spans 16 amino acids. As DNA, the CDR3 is TGTGCCAGCAGTGGGGGAGGGCACTCTGGGGCCAACGTCCTGACTTTC. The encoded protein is CASSGGGHSGANVLTF.

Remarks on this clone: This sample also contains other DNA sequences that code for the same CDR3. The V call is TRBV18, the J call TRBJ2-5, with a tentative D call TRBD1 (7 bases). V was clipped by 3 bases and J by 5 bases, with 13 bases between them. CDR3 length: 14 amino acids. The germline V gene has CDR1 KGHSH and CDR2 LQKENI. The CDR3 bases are TGTGCCAGCTCACCGACCTCAGGGGGGGAGACCCAGTACTTC. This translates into CASSPTSGGETQYF. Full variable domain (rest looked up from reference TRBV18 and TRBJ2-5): NAGVMQNPRHLVRRRGQEARLRCSPMKGHSHVYWYRQLPEEGLKFMVYLQKENIIDESGMPKERFSAEFPKEGPSILRIQQVVRGDSAAYFCASSPTSGGETQYFGPGTRLLVL.

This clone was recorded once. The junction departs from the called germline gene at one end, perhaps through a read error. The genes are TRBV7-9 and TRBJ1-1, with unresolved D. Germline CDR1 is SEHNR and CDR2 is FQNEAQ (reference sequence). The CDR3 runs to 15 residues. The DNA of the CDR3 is TGTTCCAGCAGCTTAGGATCGGGCGGGAAAACTGAAGCTTTCTTT. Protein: CSSSLGSGGKTEAFF. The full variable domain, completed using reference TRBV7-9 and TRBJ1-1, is DTGVSQNPRHKITKRGQNVTFRCDPISEHNRLYWYRQTLGQGPEFLTYFQNEAQLEKSRLLSDRFSAERPKGSFSTLEIQRTEQGDSAMYLCSSSLGSGGKTEAFFGQGTRLTVV.